The 18 T cell receptor beta chains below come from one sample, sequenced in a study. TCRdb re-called the RT-PCR reads with MiXCR, one entry per CDR3 protein. The data contain fewer than 800,000 distinct CDR3 sequences, around 14% of them singletons. The sample comprised memory CD4+ T cells from blood. The receptors originated from a female donor in good health, serving as a healthy control.

The chain recombines TRBV7-9 with TRBJ1-6; 9 bases line up with TRBD1. V gave up 3 bases and J gave up 8 bases; unmatched junction bases: 5. CDR3 length equals 15 residues. The V gene's germline CDR1 is SEHNR and CDR2 FQNEAQ (reference sequence). In DNA, the CDR3 is TGTGCCAGCAGCTTGGGGACAGGGCGTGATTCACCCCTCCACTTT. It yields the protein CASSLGTGRDSPLHF.

The CDR3 DNA sequence: TGTGCCAGCAGCTTGCCAGCGGGAGTAGGAGATACGCAGTATTTT. This translates into CASSLPAGVGDTQYF. The chain joins TRBV5-6 to TRBJ2-3, with 8 bases identical to TRBD2. The ends lost 1 base at V and 5 bases at J; junction bases unmatched: 6. Germline CDR1 SGHDT, CDR2 YYEEEE. The CDR3 consists of 15 residues. The variable domain in full, with the rest retrieved from reference TRBV5-6 and TRBJ2-3, is DAGVTQSPTHLIKTRGQQVTLRCSPKSGHDTVSWYQQALGQGPQFIFQYYEEEERQRGNFPDRFSGHQFPNYSSELNVNALLLGDSALYLCASSLPAGVGDTQYFGPGTRLTVL.

The chain employs TRBV6-2 or TRBV6-3 and TRBJ2-3; unclear D gene. Germline CDR1 reads MNHEY; CDR2 reads SVGEGT. With 8 bases removed from V and 1 base from J, the gap between germline ends came to 13 bases. The CDR3 sequence is 14 residues long. Here the CDR3 reads CASRDGPGTDTQYF. The CDR3 region has the DNA TGTGCCAGCCGCGATGGTCCTGGCACAGATACGCAGTATTTT.

This clonotype was seen repeatedly, ten times or more. This chain connects TRBV6-5 to TRBJ2-5; TRBD2 agrees at 7 bases. The length of the CDR3 is 17 residues. The trim removed 5 bases at V and 7 bases at J, leaving 19 bases unmatched. Germline CDR1 reads MNHEY; CDR2 reads SVGAGI. CDR3 region: CASSVSDGTTGRGTQYF. The CDR3 DNA follows: TGTGCCAGCAGTGTCTCGGACGGGACTACGGGGCGGGGGACCCAGTACTTC.

This clonotype turned up a few times. The rearrangement links TRBV7-2 to TRBJ2-5; tentative D call: TRBD2 (5 bases). Between the trimmed V and J ends, which lost 7 bases and 4 bases, there was a span of 13 bases. Germline V gene lookup returns CDR1 SGHTA and CDR2 FQGNSA. CDR3 length: 13 amino acids. The CDR3 coding sequence is TGTGCCAGCACCCCCGGGGTTGGAGAGACCCAGTACTTC. Translation: CASTPGVGETQYF.

A few counts support this clonotype. V usage is TRBV5-1 and J usage is TRBJ1-1; 12 nucleotides align to TRBD1. The germline V gene has CDR1 SGHRS and CDR2 YFSETQ. The CDR3 spans 16 residues. V gave up 4 bases and J gave up 4 bases; unmatched junction bases: 8. DNA for the CDR3: TGCGCCAGCAGCGGGGGGACAGGGGGCGCGGGCACTGAAGCTTTCTTT. This gives the protein CASSGGTGGAGTEAFF.

In this sample, this clonotype turned up a few times. The gene calls are TRBV15 and TRBJ1-5; D gene unclear. With 3 bases removed from V and 6 bases from J, the gap between germline ends came to 12 bases. The CDR3 loop spans 14 amino acids. Looked up from germline, CDR1 is LNHNV and CDR2 is YYDKDF (reference sequence). CDR3 DNA: TGTGCCACCAGCAGCGGACTGGGCGGTCAGCCCCAGCATTTT. Protein product: CATSSGLGGQPQHF. The whole variable domain, remainder taken from reference TRBV15 and TRBJ1-5, is DAMVIQNPRYQVTQFGKPVTLSCSQTLNHNVMYWYQQKSSQAPKLLFHYYDKDFNNEADTPDNFQSRRPNTSFCFLDIRSPGLGDTAMYLCATSSGLGGQPQHFGDGTRLSIL.

This clonotype showed up many times. The chain combines TRBV18 with TRBJ1-4; D might be TRBD1 (5 bases). The V end was cut by 6 bases, the J end by 3 bases, with 11 bases between. The CDR3 spans 14 residues. Looked up from germline, CDR1 is KGHSH and CDR2 is LQKENI. Here the CDR3 reads CASSPRGANEKLFF. The DNA of the CDR3 is TGTGCCAGCTCCCCTCGGGGGGCTAATGAAAAACTGTTTTTT. Variable domain in full (rest from reference TRBV18 and TRBJ1-4): NAGVMQNPRHLVRRRGQEARLRCSPMKGHSHVYWYRQLPEEGLKFMVYLQKENIIDESGMPKERFSAEFPKEGPSILRIQQVVRGDSAAYFCASSPRGANEKLFFGSGTQLSVL.

In DNA, the CDR3 is TGTGCCAGCAGCCAAGAATGGCAGGGCCATGGCTACACCTTC. Its protein is CASSQEWQGHGYTF. The chain couples TRBV14 to TRBJ1-2; perhaps TRBD1 as D (5 bases). Germline loops: CDR1 SGHDN, CDR2 FVKESK. V lost 0 bases to trimming and J lost 6 bases, with 11 bases between them. The CDR3 is 14 amino acids.

This chain joins TRBV28 and TRBJ2-1; 13 bases agree with TRBD2. Germline V CDR1 and CDR2: MDHEN, SYDVKM. V shed 6 bases and J 9 bases; nucleotides not matched to a gene: 14. The length of the CDR3 is 17 residues. The CDR3 nucleotides are TGTGCCAGCAGCGGGACTAGCGGGACTAAAGGGGGGGGTGAGCAGTTCTTC. Amino acid sequence: CASSGTSGTKGGGEQFF.

The chain employs TRBV28 and TRBJ1-1; no clear D. Germline V CDR1 and CDR2: MDHEN, SYDVKM. The CDR3 runs 15 residues. V was clipped by 3 bases and J by 3 bases, with 14 bases between them. The CDR3 spells CASSLGGAFHTEAFF. DNA of the CDR3: TGTGCCAGCAGTTTGGGAGGTGCTTTTCACACTGAAGCTTTCTTT.

The rearrangement joins TRBV29-1 to TRBJ1-1; TRBD1 matches at 7 bases. The CDR3 extends over 15 amino acids. The germline CDR1 and CDR2 sequences are SQVTM and ANQGSEA. V lost 3 bases, J lost 4 bases, and 11 bases stayed unmatched. The CDR3 reads CSVDGRGRGSTEAFF. Written as DNA, the CDR3 is TGCAGCGTTGATGGGAGGGGGCGAGGGAGCACTGAAGCTTTCTTT. The whole variable domain, remainder taken from reference TRBV29-1 and TRBJ1-1, is SAVISQKPSRDICQRGTSLTIQCQVDSQVTMMFWYRQQPGQSLTLIATANQGSEATYESGFVIDKFPISRPNLTFSTLTVSNMSPEDSSIYLCSVDGRGRGSTEAFFGQGTRLTVV.

This clonotype was recorded many times. The chain carries TRBV7-8 and TRBJ2-1; D is undetermined. Looked up from germline, CDR1 is SGHVS and CDR2 is FQNEAQ. V lost 2 bases and J 0 bases, leaving 8 bases between the germline ends. This CDR3 contains 15 residues. CDR3 sequence (DNA): TGTGCCAGCAGCTTAACGGTAGTCTCCTACAATGAGCAGTTCTTC. It codes for CASSLTVVSYNEQFF.

On this clonotype: A much larger clone lies one base from this, so it may be a read error. The J gene is TRBJ2-1, the V gene TRBV28, with unresolved D. The V gene's germline CDR1 is MDHEN and CDR2 SYDVKM. CDR3 length: 11 residues. V shed 4 bases and J shed 8 bases, with 6 bases lying between them. This CDR3 reads CASSSDHEQFF. Here the CDR3 DNA reads TGTGCCAGCAGTTCAGATCATGAGCAGTTCTTC.

This clonotype was seen ten or more times. The chain carries TRBV5-1 and TRBJ2-1, with D possibly being TRBD1 (5 bases). The germline CDR1 and CDR2 sequences are SGHRS and YFSETQ. This CDR3 region has 11 residues. Trimming cost V 5 bases and J 8 bases, with 8 bases left between them. CDR3 nucleotide sequence: TGCGCCAGCAGGACAGTGCATGAGCAGTTCTTC. Amino acid sequence: CASRTVHEQFF.

This rearrangement joins TRBV20-1 to TRBJ1-4; 7 bases line up with TRBD1. The germline V gene encodes CDR1 DFQATT and CDR2 SNEGSKA (reference sequence). Trimming cost V 6 bases and J 5 bases; bases outside gene matches: 6. This CDR3 spans 13 amino acids. CDR3: CSARGGGNEKLFF. CDR3 bases: TGCAGTGCAAGGGGAGGGGGCAATGAAAAACTGTTTTTT.

This sequence joins TRBV12-3 or TRBV12-4 and TRBJ2-1; 7 nucleotides line up with TRBD1. The J segment lost 0 bases and the V segment lost 6 bases, leaving 5 bases of the junction unmatched. The CDR3 has 15 amino acids. The CDR3 region has the DNA TGTGCCAGCAGCCACAGGGGCAGCTCCTACAATGAGCAGTTCTTC. Translated, it gives CASSHRGSSYNEQFF.

This clonotype was seen a few times. The chain uses TRBV30 and TRBJ2-1; no clear D. Germline CDR1 GTSNPN, CDR2 SVGIG (reference sequence). V was pared by 8 bases and J by 3 bases, with 8 bases between. This CDR3 spans 11 amino acids. As DNA, the CDR3 is TGTGCCGGAAACTACTACAATGAGCAGTTCTTC. Residues: CAGNYYNEQFF.